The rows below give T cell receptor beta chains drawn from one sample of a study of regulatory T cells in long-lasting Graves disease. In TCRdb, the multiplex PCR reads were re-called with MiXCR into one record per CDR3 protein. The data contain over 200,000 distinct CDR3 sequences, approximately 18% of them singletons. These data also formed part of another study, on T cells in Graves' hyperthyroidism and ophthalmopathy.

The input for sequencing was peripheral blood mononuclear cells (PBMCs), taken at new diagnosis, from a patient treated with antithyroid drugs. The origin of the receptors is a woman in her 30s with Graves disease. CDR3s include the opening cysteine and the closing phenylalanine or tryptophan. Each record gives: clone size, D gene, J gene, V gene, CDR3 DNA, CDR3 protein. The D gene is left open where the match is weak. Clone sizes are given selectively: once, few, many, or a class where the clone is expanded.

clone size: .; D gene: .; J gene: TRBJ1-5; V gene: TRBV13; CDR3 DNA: TGTGCCAGCAGCCCGGGGACCGGTCAGCCCCAGCATTTT; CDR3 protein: CASSPGTGQPQHF
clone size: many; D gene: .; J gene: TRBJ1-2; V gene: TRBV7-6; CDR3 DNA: TGTGCCAGCAGCCCCCGGGCAGGGATGACCCCCAACTATGGCTACACCTTC; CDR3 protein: CASSPRAGMTPNYGYTF
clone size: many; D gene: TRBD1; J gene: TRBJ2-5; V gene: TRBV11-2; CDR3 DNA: TGTGCCAGCAGGGACAGGGGACGGGCAGGGGAGACCCAGTACTTC; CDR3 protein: CASRDRGRAGETQYF
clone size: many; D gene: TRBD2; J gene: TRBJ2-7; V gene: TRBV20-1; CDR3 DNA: TGCAGTGCTAACGATCGACTAGCGGGGGGGTACGAGCAGTACTTC; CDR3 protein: CSANDRLAGGYEQYF
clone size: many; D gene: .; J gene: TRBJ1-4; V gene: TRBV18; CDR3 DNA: TGTGCCAGCTCAGGGAGAACTAATGAAAAACTGTTTTTT; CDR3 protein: CASSGRTNEKLFF
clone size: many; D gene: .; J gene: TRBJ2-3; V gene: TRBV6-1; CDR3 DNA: TGTGCCAGTGGTGAGCCCGGGGGCGGGGTAGATACGCAGTATTTT; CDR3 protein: CASGEPGGGVDTQYF
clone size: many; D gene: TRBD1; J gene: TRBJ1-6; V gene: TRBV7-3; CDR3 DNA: TGTGCCAGCAGCTTAAAAGGACAGGGTAATTCACCCCTCCACTTT; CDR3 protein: CASSLKGQGNSPLHF
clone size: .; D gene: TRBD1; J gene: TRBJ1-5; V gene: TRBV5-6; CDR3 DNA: TGTGCCAGCAGCATTGGACAGGGGGCAGATCAGCCCCAGCATTTT; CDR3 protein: CASSIGQGADQPQHF
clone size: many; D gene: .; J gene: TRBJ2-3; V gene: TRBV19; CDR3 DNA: TGTGCCAGCAGTGACAGCACAGATACGCAGTATTTT; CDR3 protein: CASSDSTDTQYF
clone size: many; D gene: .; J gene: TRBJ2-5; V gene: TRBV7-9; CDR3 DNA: TGTGCCAGTGTGGCTAGCAGTCAAGAGACCCAGTACTTC; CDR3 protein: CASVASSQETQYF
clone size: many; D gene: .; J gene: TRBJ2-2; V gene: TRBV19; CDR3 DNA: TGTGCCAGTAAGGTGGGGTCTAACAGCTACACCGGGGAGCTGTTTTTT; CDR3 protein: CASKVGSNSYTGELFF
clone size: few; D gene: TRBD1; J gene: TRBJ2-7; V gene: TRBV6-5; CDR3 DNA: TGTGCCAGCAGTTGGGAGAGTTCGGGACAGGGTTTCTACGAGCAGTACTTC; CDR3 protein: CASSWESSGQGFYEQYF
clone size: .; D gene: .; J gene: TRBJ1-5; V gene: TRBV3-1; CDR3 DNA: TGTGCCAGCAGCCAAGATGGCCCCAGTGGCAATCAGCCCCAGCATTTT; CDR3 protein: CASSQDGPSGNQPQHF
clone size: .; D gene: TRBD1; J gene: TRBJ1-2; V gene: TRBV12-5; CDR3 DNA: TGTGCTAGTGGCCTACAGGGGTTCTCTAACTATGGCTACACCTTC; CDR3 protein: CASGLQGFSNYGYTF
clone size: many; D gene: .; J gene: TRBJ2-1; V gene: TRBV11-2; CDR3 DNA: TGTGCCAGCAGCTTAGCTACAGGGAGTGCGCTCTTC; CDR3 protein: CASSLATGSALF
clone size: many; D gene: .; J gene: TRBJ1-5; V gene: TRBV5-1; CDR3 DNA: TGCGCCAGCAGCGCCACGGACAGCCGCAATCAGCCCCAGCATTTT; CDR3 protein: CASSATDSRNQPQHF
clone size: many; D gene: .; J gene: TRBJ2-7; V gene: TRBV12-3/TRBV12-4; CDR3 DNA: TGTGCCAGCAGGACCCCTTCGGACGAGCAGTACTTC; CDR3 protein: CASRTPSDEQYF
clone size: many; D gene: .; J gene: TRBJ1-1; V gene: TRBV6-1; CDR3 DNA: TGTGCCAGCAGTGAGGGAATGAACACTGAAGCTTTCTTT; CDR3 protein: CASSEGMNTEAFF
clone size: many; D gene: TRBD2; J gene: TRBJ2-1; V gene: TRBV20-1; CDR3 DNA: TGCAGTGCTAGAGGTGAACTAGCGGTCCATGAGCAGTTCTTC; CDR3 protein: CSARGELAVHEQFF
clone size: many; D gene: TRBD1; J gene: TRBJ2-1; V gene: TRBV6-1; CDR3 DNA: TGTGCCAGCAGACAACAACCGACAGGGTCCTACAATGAGCAGTTCTTC; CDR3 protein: CASRQQPTGSYNEQFF
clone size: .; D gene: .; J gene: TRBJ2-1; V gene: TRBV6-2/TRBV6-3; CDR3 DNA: TGTGCCAGCAGTTGGTGTTGTCTCTCATCCTACAATGAGCAGTTCTTC; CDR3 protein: CASSWCCLSSYNEQFF
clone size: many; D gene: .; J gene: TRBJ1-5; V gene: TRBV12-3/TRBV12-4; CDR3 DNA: TGTGCCAGCAGCTATACGACAGGACAGCCCCAGCATTTT; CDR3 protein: CASSYTTGQPQHF
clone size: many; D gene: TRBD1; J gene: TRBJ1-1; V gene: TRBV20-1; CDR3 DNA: TGCAGTGCAATAGACAGGGGGAACACTGAAGCTTTCTTT; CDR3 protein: CSAIDRGNTEAFF
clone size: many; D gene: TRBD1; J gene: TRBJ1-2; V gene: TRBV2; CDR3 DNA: TGTGCCAGCAGCCACCAGGGACAGGGCCGGAGCTACACCTTC; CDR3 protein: CASSHQGQGRSYTF
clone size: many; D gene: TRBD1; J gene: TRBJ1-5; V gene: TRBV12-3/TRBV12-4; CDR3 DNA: TGTGCCAGCACCCGGGACAGCGAGGGTCCCCAGCATTTT; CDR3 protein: CASTRDSEGPQHF
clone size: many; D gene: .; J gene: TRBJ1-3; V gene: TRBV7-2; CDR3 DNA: TGTGCCAGCAGCCTCGATTACGAGGCAGGAAACACCATATATTTT; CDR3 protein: CASSLDYEAGNTIYF
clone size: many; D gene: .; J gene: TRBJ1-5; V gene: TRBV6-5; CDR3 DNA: TGTGCCAGCAGTTACTCGAACGAAGGACGTCAGCCCCAGCATTTT; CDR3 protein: CASSYSNEGRQPQHF
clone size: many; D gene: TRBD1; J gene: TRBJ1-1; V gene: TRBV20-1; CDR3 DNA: TGCAGTGCGCCTACAGGGGGCCTCACTGAAGCTTTCTTT; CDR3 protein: CSAPTGGLTEAFF
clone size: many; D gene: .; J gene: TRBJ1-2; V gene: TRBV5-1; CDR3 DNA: TGCGCCAGCAGCCCGGGGGTAGGCGTTAGCCACTATGGCTACACCTTC; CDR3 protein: CASSPGVGVSHYGYTF
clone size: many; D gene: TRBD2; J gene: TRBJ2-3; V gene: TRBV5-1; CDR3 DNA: TGCGCCAGCAGCTTGGGACTAGCGGGGGCCTCTTCGGATACGCAGTATTTT; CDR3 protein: CASSLGLAGASSDTQYF
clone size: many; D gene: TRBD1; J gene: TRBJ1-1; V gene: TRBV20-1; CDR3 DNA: TGCAGTGCCAAACAGGGGGCAGACACTGAAGCTTTCTTT; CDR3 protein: CSAKQGADTEAFF
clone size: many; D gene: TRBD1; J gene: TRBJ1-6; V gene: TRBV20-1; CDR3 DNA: TGCAGTGCCAAGATACTAGGTCCCGGGACAGCCTATAATTCACCCCTCCACTTT; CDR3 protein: CSAKILGPGTAYNSPLHF
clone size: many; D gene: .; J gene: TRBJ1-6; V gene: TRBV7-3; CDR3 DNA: TGTGCCAGCAGCTACGAGGTGGGACGGGGAGATTCACCCCTCCACTTT; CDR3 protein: CASSYEVGRGDSPLHF
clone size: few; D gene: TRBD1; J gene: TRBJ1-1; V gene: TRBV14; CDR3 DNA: TGTGCCAGCAGCCCTCACAGGGGCAGGGGTTTCACTGAAGCTTTCTTT; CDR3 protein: CASSPHRGRGFTEAFF
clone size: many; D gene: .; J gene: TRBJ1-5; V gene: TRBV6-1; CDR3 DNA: TGTGCCAGCAGTCCTAAAGGCTTGCCCCAGCATTTT; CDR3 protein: CASSPKGLPQHF
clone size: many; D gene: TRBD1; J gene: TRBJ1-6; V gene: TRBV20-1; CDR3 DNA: TGCAGTGCTGGAAAGACAGGGGCCCTACATAATTCACCCCTCCACTTT; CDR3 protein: CSAGKTGALHNSPLHF
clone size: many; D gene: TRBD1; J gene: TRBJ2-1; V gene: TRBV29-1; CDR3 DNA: TGCAGCGCCGTGAAGGGGACAGGGTATTTGGGGGAGCAGTTCTTC; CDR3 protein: CSAVKGTGYLGEQFF
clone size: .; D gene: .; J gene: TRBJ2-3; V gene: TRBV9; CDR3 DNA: TGTGCCAGCAGCGTATACGACCTGACTAGCACAGATACGCAGTATTTT; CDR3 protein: CASSVYDLTSTDTQYF
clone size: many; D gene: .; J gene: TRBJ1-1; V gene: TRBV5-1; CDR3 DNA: TGCGCCAGCAGCTTGGTATCTCAGACGAACACTGAAGCTTTCTTT; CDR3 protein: CASSLVSQTNTEAFF
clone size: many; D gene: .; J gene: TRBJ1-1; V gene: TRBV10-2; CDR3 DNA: TGCGCCAGCAGTGAGTCAGCAGGGGACACTGAAGCTTTCTTT; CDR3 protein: CASSESAGDTEAFF
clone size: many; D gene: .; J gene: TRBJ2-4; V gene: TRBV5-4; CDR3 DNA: TGTGCCAGCAGCTTGGAAAACATTCAGTACTTC; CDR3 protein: CASSLENIQYF
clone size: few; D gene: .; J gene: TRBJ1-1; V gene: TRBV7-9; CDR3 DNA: TGTGCCAGCAGCTTAATCGGAGGGGATGTTGAAGCTTTCTTT; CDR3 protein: CASSLIGGDVEAFF
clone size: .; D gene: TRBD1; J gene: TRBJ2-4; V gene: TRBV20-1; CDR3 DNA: TGCAGTGCTAGACCCAAACCCACGGACAGGAAAAACATTCAGTACTTC; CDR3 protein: CSARPKPTDRKNIQYF
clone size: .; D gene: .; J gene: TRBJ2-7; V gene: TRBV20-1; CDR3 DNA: TGCAGTGCTAGAGGACTTGTAAATGAGCAGTACTTC; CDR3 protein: CSARGLVNEQYF
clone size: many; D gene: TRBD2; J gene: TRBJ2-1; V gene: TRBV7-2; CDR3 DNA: TGTGCCAGCAGCTTAGCCAGCGGGGGGGCCTTTGAGCAGTTCTTC; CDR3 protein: CASSLASGGAFEQFF
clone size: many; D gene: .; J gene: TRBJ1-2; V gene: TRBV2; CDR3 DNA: TGTGCCAGCCAGCAGTCGCAGAATCTCCTCTATGGCTACACCTTC; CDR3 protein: CASQQSQNLLYGYTF
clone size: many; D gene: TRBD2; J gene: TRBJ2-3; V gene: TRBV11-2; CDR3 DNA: TGTGCCAGCAGCTCGTACCGACTAGCGGAACCCAAATATAGCACAGATACGCAGTATTTT; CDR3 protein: CASSSYRLAEPKYSTDTQYF
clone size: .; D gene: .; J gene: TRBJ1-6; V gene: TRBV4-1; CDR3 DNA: TGCGCCAGCAGCCAGGCACAAAACTCCTATAATTCACCCCCCCACTTT; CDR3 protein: CASSQAQNSYNSPPHF
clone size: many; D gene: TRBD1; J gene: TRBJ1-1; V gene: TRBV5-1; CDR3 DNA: TGCGCCAGCAGCCCTCACCAGGGGGTCAGGGTGTCGAACACTGAAGCTTTCTTT; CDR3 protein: CASSPHQGVRVSNTEAFF
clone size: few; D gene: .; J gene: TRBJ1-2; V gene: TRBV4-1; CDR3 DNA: TGCGCCAGCAGCCAGGGAAGGTGGGTTGAGGGCTACACCTTC; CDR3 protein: CASSQGRWVEGYTF
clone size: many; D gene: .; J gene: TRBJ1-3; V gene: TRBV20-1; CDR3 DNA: TGCAGTGCTAGCGAAACAGATACCGACGGAAACACCATATATTTT; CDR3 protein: CSASETDTDGNTIYF
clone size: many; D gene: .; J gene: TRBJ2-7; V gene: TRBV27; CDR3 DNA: TGTGCCAGCAGTTTATCCATAGGCGGAACCTACGAGCAGTACTTC; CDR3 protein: CASSLSIGGTYEQYF
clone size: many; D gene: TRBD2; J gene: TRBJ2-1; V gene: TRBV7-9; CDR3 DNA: TGTGCCAGCAGCCCCTCTAGCGGGTCTTACAATGAGCAGTTCTTC; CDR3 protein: CASSPSSGSYNEQFF
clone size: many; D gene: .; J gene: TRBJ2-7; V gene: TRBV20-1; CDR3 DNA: TGCAGTGCTAGATTAGATTTCGGTTCAACCTACGAGCAGTACTTC; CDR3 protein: CSARLDFGSTYEQYF
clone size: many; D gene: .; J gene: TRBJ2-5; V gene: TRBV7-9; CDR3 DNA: TGTGCCAGCAGCGAGACAGTACTACAAGAGACCCAGTACTTC; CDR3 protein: CASSETVLQETQYF
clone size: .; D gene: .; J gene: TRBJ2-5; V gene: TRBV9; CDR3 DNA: TGTGCCAGCAGCGTAGCGGGGATGGAGACCCAGTACTTC; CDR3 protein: CASSVAGMETQYF
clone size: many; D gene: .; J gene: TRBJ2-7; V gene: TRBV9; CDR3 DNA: TGTGCCAGCAGCGTTACGGGCTCGAGCTCCTACGAGCAGTACTTC; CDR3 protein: CASSVTGSSSYEQYF